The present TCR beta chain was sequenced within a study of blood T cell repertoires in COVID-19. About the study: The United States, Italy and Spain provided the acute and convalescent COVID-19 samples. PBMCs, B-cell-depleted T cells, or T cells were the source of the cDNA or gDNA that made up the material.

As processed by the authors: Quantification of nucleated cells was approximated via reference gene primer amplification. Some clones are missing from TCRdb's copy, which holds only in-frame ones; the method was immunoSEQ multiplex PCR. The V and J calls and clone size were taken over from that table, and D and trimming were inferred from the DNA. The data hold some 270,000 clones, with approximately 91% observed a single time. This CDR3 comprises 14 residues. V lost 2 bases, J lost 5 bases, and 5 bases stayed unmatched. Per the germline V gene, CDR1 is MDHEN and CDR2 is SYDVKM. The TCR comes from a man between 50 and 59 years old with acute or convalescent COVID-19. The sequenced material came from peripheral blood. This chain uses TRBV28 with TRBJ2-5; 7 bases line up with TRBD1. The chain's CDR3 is CASSLVGGTETQYF. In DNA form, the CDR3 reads TGTGCCAGCAGTTTAGTAGGGGGCACTGAGACCCAGTACTTC. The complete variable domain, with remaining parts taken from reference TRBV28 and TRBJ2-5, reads DVKVTQSSRYLVKRTGEKVFLECVQDMDHENMFWYRQDPGLGLRLIYFSYDVKMKEKGDIPEGYSVSREKKERFSLILESASTNQTSMYLCASSLVGGTETQYFGPGTRLLVL.